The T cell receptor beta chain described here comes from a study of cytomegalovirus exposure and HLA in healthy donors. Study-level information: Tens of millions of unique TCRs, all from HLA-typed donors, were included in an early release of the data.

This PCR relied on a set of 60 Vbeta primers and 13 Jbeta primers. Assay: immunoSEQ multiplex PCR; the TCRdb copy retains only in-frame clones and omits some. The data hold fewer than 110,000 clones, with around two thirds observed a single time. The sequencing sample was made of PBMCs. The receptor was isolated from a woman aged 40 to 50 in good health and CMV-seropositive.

CDR3 nucleotide sequence: TGTGCGTCCTCTCGGGGACAGGACAATGAAAAACTGTTTTTT. Amino acid sequence: CASSRGQDNEKLFF. The chain couples TRBV30 to TRBJ1-4; TRBD1 aligns across 8 bases. The CDR3 runs 14 residues. The germline V gene encodes CDR1 GTSNPN and CDR2 SVGIG (reference sequence).